This T cell receptor (beta chain) was sequenced during a study of T cells in Graves' hyperthyroidism and ophthalmopathy. General observations from the study: Classification by a 13 V-J model distinguished ophthalmopathy from stable hyperthyroidism.

The germline gives CDR1 LGHDT, CDR2 YNNKEL (reference sequence). V lost 4 bases, J lost 3 bases, and 12 bases lay in between. The CDR3 has 14 residues. It was RNA transcripts that yielded the amplified TCR beta CDR3 regions. Using the HTBI primer set, a first-round RT-PCR was run on the TCR CDR3. TCRdb reprocessed the multiplex PCR reads with MiXCR, giving one entry per CDR3 protein. Of more than 300,000 distinct CDR3 sequences in the sample, approximately 15% were seen once. The table lists this clonotype with a few counts. The target antigen is unknown. Hyperthyroidism was newly diagnosed in patients aged 18 to 65 (duration under 2 months). Around 9.9 ml of fresh peripheral blood supplied the PBMCs.

The sample consisted of blood. The source is a woman in her twenties or thirties with Graves' hyperthyroidism. The chain joins TRBV3-1 to TRBJ2-5; TRBD2 is a possible D gene (6 bases). CDR3 nucleotides: TGTGCCAGCAGCCGACCGGGACTTAAAGAGACCCAGTACTTC. Amino acids: CASSRPGLKETQYF.